This T cell receptor (beta chain) was sequenced in a study of T cells in localized non-small cell lung cancer. Regarding the study as a whole: Out of the top 100 tumor clones, a median about 57 were seen in adjacent lung. Higher adjacent-lung clonality was associated with shorter survival. Sequencing, confined to only one tumor region, leaves heterogeneity possible. Adjacent uninvolved lung had the highest clonality, suggesting focused antigen responses.

Notes on this clone: Its antigen is undetermined.

Profiling relied on immunoSEQ multiplex PCR, and the TCRdb table lists in-frame clones only, not all of them. Here the sample spans 25,000 to 30,000 clones, over 85% being singletons. This CDR3 is built from 15 residues. Germline lookup yields CDR1 MNHNS and CDR2 SASEGT. V was cut by 7 bases and J by 8 bases, with 20 bases left in between. Specimen: peripheral blood, collected before any cancer treatment. This receptor was obtained from a woman aged 18-50 years with stage I lung adenocarcinoma. The genes are TRBV6-1 and TRBJ2-2; D remains ambiguous. The CDR3 DNA sequence: TGTGCCAGCAAGTACGGCCTAAATGAGTATGGGGAGCTGTTTTTT. Translated, it gives CASKYGLNEYGELFF.